This TCR beta chain was found in a study of identical twins. V lost 1 base and J lost 5, with 5 bases in between. The CDR3 consists of 12 residues. The germline V gene encodes CDR1 LNHNV and CDR2 YYDKDF (reference sequence). This clonotype appeared many times. Antigen: not known. Study conclusions and caveats: The study drew conclusions from cross-sectional statistical analysis, not from following the same donors. The study found that models underestimated out-of-frame TCR alpha sharing in monozygotic twins.

TCRdb redid the calling of the 5' RACE reads with MiXCR, one entry per CDR3 protein. The table shows hundreds of thousands of distinct CDR3 sequences, with around 6% occurring only once. V is TRBV15 and J is TRBJ2-5; D not certain. This TCR was sampled from a man aged 18-30 years in good health. What was sequenced was naive T cells sorted from blood. CDR3 in amino acids: CATSRAGETQYF. The CDR3 nucleotides are TGTGCCACCAGCAGAGCTGGGGAGACCCAGTACTTC.